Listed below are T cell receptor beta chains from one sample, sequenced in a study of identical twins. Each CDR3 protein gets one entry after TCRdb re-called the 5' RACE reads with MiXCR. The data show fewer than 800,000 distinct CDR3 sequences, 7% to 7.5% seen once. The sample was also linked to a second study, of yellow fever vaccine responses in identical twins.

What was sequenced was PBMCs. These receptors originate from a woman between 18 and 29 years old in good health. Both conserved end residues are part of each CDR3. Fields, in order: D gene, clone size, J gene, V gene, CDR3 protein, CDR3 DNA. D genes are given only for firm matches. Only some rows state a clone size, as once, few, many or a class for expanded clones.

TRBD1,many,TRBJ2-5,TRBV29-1,CSVVGQGFQETQYF,TGCAGCGTCGTAGGACAGGGATTTCAAGAGACCCAGTACTTC
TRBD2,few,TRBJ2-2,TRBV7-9,CASTKVGLAKNTGELFF,TGTGCCAGCACCAAAGTGGGACTAGCGAAGAACACCGGGGAGCTGTTTTTT
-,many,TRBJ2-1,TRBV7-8,CASSSGNSYNEQFF,TGTGCCAGCAGTTCAGGGAATTCTTACAATGAGCAGTTCTTC
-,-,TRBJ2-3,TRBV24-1,CATSDPDAGDTQYF,TGTGCCACCAGTGACCCGGACGCCGGAGATACGCAGTATTTT
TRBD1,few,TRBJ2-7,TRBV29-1,CSVELTGSGYEQYF,TGCAGCGTTGAGCTGACAGGGTCAGGCTACGAGCAGTACTTC
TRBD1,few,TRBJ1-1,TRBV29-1,CSVARDSMNTEAFF,TGCAGCGTCGCAAGGGACAGCATGAACACTGAAGCTTTCTTT
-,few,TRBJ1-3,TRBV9,CASSEDTFSGNTIYF,TGTGCCAGCAGCGAGGACACGTTCTCTGGAAACACCATATATTTT
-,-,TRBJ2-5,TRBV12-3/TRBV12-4,CASSSVPETQYF,TGTGCCAGCAGTTCAGTCCCAGAGACCCAGTACTTC
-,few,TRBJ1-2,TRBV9,CASSGLSIGFYF,TGTGCCAGCAGCGGCCTCAGTATCGGGTTCTACTTC
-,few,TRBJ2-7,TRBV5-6,CASTNYKTYEQYF,TGTGCCAGCACTAACTATAAAACCTACGAGCAGTACTTC
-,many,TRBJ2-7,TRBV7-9,CASSFQPYEQYF,TGTGCCAGCAGCTTTCAACCCTACGAGCAGTACTTC
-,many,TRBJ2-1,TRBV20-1,CSAQHGLNRYNEQFF,TGCAGTGCTCAGCATGGACTAAACCGCTACAATGAGCAGTTCTTC
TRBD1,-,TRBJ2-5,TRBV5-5,CASSWHRDRGLMQETQYF,TGTGCCAGCAGCTGGCACCGGGACAGGGGTCTTATGCAAGAGACCCAGTACTTC
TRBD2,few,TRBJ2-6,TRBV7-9,CASSLGTSGSGANVLTF,TGTGCCAGCAGCTTAGGGACTAGCGGCTCTGGGGCCAACGTCCTGACTTTC
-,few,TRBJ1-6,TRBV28,CASSPAGGNNSPLHF,TGTGCCAGCAGCCCCGCGGGTGGGAATAATTCACCCCTCCACTTT
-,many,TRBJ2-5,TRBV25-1,CASRFQETQYF,TGTGCCAGCAGGTTCCAAGAGACCCAGTACTTC
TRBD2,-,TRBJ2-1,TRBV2,CASSARRAGDNEQFF,TGTGCCAGCAGTGCCCGAAGAGCGGGGGACAATGAGCAGTTCTTC
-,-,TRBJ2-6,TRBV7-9,CASRWGTGSGANVLTF,TGTGCCAGCAGATGGGGAACAGGCTCTGGGGCCAACGTCCTGACTTTC
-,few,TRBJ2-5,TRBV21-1,CASSKDGQETQYF,TGTGCCAGCAGCAAAGATGGTCAAGAGACCCAGTACTTC
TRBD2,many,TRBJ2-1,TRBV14,CASSQELASGLNEQFF,TGTGCCAGCAGCCAAGAACTGGCTAGCGGGTTGAATGAGCAGTTCTTC
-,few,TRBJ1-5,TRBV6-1,CASSVSPLSNQPQHF,TGTGCCAGCAGTGTATCCCCTCTCAGCAATCAGCCCCAGCATTTT
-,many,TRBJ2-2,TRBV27,CASSYGGLNTGELFF,TGTGCCAGCAGTTACGGGGGCCTAAACACCGGGGAGCTGTTTTTT
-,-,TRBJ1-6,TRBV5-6,CASSLRLTTYNSPLHF,TGTGCCAGCAGCCTGAGACTGACTACCTATAATTCACCCCTCCACTTT
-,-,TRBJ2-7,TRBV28,CASRPIGQGKGEQYF,TGTGCCAGCAGACCCATCGGGCAGGGAAAAGGCGAGCAGTACTTC
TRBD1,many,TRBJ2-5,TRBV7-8,CASSTQTGGQETQYF,TGTGCCAGCAGCACACAGACAGGGGGACAAGAGACCCAGTACTTC
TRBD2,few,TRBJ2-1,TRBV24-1,CATSDQRGSYNEQFF,TGTGCCACCAGTGATCAGCGGGGGAGCTACAATGAGCAGTTCTTC
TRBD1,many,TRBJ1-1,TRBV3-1,CASSLHPDRATEAFF,TGTGCCAGCAGCCTTCACCCGGACAGGGCCACTGAAGCTTTCTTT
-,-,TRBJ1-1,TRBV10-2,CAIWGGGSTEAFF,TGCGCCATCTGGGGGGGAGGGAGCACTGAAGCTTTCTTT
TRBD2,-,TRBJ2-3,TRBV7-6,CASSLTATSGSLDTQYF,TGTGCCAGCAGCTTGACTGCGACTAGCGGATCTTTAGATACGCAGTATTTT